The entry that follows covers one T cell receptor (beta chain) sequence. What it recognizes is unknown. The sample comes from a study of graft-versus-host responses after intestinal transplantation. Study findings and constraints: Peak circulating GvH clone levels tracked with early post-transplant HvG declines.

CDR1 is MNHEY and CDR2 is SVGAGI in the germline V gene. The CDR3 spans 16 residues. The V and J ends lost 2 bases and 4 bases, in that order; junction bases with no gene match: 9. Produced via immunoSEQ multiplex PCR; TCRdb's table is partial and in-frame only. The sample carries roughly 130,000 clones, 80% to 95% recorded once. Sequenced material: unstimulated CD4+ T cells sorted from spleen or lymph node cells, taken before intestinal transplant. V gene TRBV6-5 combines with J gene TRBJ2-7, with 9 bases matching TRBD2. The origin of this receptor is a human donor who received an intestinal transplant. The CDR3 is CASSYVAGGPRYEQYF. The CDR3 DNA reads TGTGCCAGCAGTTACGTTGCGGGAGGGCCAAGATACGAGCAGTACTTC.